What follows are 28 T cell receptor beta chains derived from one specimen sequenced in a study of vaccination effects on CD4 cells after COVID-19. Clones were sequenced by immunoSEQ multiplex PCR, and TCRdb holds only the in-frame ones, with some missing. The repertoire holds roughly 35,000 clones, with 55% to 85% as singletons. Antigen specificity for these receptors is unknown. Prior to sequencing, the ViraFEST assay stimulated PBMC with viral peptide pools, which expanded the antigen-specific CD4+ T cells. Culture proceeded for about 11 days, and CD4+ T cells were then isolated. Nucleocapsid antibody tests were negative, and the vaccine recipients had no prior SARS-CoV-2 infection. The specimen comprised CD4+ T cells from PBMCs cultured with HCoV-OC43 spike peptides, sampled before COVID-19 vaccination. Regarding subset: HCoV-OC43 spike overlapping peptide pool stimulation. The receptors were gathered from a human donor who received a COVID-19 vaccine.

This chain uses TRBV5-1 with TRBJ1-2; 7 bases agree with TRBD1. Germline assignment: CDR1 SGHRS and CDR2 YFSETQ. Germline trimming cut 4 bases from V and 8 bases from J; bases unmatched to any gene: 5. The CDR3 totals 12 residues. The CDR3 loop is CASSEGARGYTF. The CDR3 DNA sequence: TGCGCCAGCAGCGAGGGGGCGCGAGGCTACACCTTC.

The chain links TRBV13 to TRBJ1-1, with D uncertain. CDR3 length equals 16 residues. Germline V CDR1 and CDR2: PRHDT, FYEKMQ (reference sequence). V lost 5 bases and J 0 bases, leaving 16 bases between the germline ends. CDR3 loop: CASSPGALVLNTEAFF. The CDR3 DNA is TGTGCCAGCAGCCCAGGTGCGTTGGTGTTGAACACTGAAGCTTTCTTT. Variable domain in full (rest from reference TRBV13 and TRBJ1-1): AAGVIQSPRHLIKEKRETATLKCYPIPRHDTVYWYQQGPGQDPQFLISFYEKMQSDKGSIPDRFSAQQFSDYHSELNMSSLELGDSALYFCASSPGALVLNTEAFFGQGTRLTVV.

In its sample, this clone was seen a few times. The chain joins TRBV4-3 to TRBJ2-1; 8 bases are shared with TRBD1. The CDR3 sequence is 16 residues long. The germline gives CDR1 LGHNA, CDR2 YSLEER. V was clipped by 0 bases and J by 9 bases; unmatched bases: 10. CDR3 in amino acids: CASSQERTGGLGEQFF. The CDR3 DNA follows: TGCGCCAGCAGCCAAGAAAGAACAGGGGGATTGGGTGAGCAGTTCTTC.

This clone turned up a few times. The V and J genes are TRBV10-3 and TRBJ2-1; D ambiguous. Looked up from germline, CDR1 is ENHRY and CDR2 is SYGVKD. V lost 6 bases and J lost 6, with 9 bases in between. This CDR3 has 12 residues. The CDR3 protein is CAISAGRNEQFF. Written as DNA, the CDR3 is TGTGCCATCAGCGCAGGTCGCAATGAGCAGTTCTTC.

In this sample, this clone turned up once. CDR3 DNA sequence: TGTGCCAGCAGTTTAGGGGTCTGGCTGTTCTTC. Encoded protein: CASSLGVWLFF. The chain carries TRBV27 and TRBJ2-1; D unresolved. The CDR3 is 11 residues long. Germline assignment: CDR1 MNHEY and CDR2 SMNVEV (reference sequence). Between the trimmed V and J ends, which lost 2 bases and 15 bases, there was a span of 11 bases.

This sequence joins TRBV19 and TRBJ1-2; D is unclear. V was clipped by 2 bases and J by 1 base, with 2 bases between them. The germline V gene has CDR1 LNHDA and CDR2 SQIVND (reference sequence). CDR3 length: 12 amino acids. CDR3 protein: CASSIYNYGYTF. CDR3 nucleotide sequence: TGTGCCAGTAGTATATATAACTATGGCTACACCTTC. The full variable domain, its missing parts supplied by reference TRBV19 and TRBJ1-2, is DGGITQSPKYLFRKEGQNVTLSCEQNLNHDAMYWYRQDPGQGLRLIYYSQIVNDFQKGDIAEGYSVSREKKESFPLTVTSAQKNPTAFYLCASSIYNYGYTFGSGTRLTVV.

The gene calls are TRBV27 and TRBJ2-7, with TRBD1 identical over 8 bases. The V gene end was trimmed by 8 bases and the J gene end by 7 bases; junction bases not matched to a gene: 16. The CDR3 contains 15 residues. Germline CDR1 is MNHEY and CDR2 is SMNVEV (reference sequence). This CDR3 reads CASYNTGTGPLEQYF. Written as DNA, the CDR3 is TGTGCCAGCTATAATACCGGGACAGGACCCCTTGAGCAGTACTTC.

CDR3 sequence: CASCPGQGFEAFF. In nucleotides, the CDR3 is TGTGCCAGTTGTCCGGGACAGGGATTCGAAGCTTTCTTT. The chain links TRBV19 to TRBJ1-1, with 9 bases identical to TRBD1. With V trimmed by 8 bases and J by 8 bases, 9 bases remained unmatched. The germline CDR1 and CDR2 sequences are LNHDA and SQIVND (reference sequence). The length of the CDR3 is 13 residues. The full variable domain, in which reference TRBV19 and TRBJ1-1 provide the parts outside the CDR3, is DGGITQSPKYLFRKEGQNVTLSCEQNLNHDAMYWYRQDPGQGLRLIYYSQIVNDFQKGDIAEGYSVSREKKESFPLTVTSAQKNPTAFYLCASCPGQGFEAFFGQGTRLTVV.

This clone ranks as medium-sized. The chain employs TRBV28 and TRBJ1-1, with TRBD1 matching over 10 bases. CDR1 and CDR2 (germline): MDHEN, SYDVKM. CDR3 length equals 15 residues. V shed 4 bases and J 6 bases; nucleotides not matched to a gene: 8. CDR3 DNA sequence: TGTGCCAGCAGTTGGCCGGGACAGGGGAGACCTGAAGCTTTCTTT. It specifies CASSWPGQGRPEAFF. The full variable domain, its missing parts supplied by reference TRBV28 and TRBJ1-1, is DVKVTQSSRYLVKRTGEKVFLECVQDMDHENMFWYRQDPGLGLRLIYFSYDVKMKEKGDIPEGYSVSREKKERFSLILESASTNQTSMYLCASSWPGQGRPEAFFGQGTRLTVV.

Sample share makes this clone medium-sized. The chain joins TRBV7-2 to TRBJ1-6; D gene unclear. V lost 5 bases, J lost 17 bases, and 16 bases lay in between. Germline V gives CDR1 SGHTA, CDR2 FQGNSA. CDR3 size: 12 residues. This CDR3 is CASSPHPGEFHF. The CDR3, as DNA: TGTGCCAGCAGCCCACACCCGGGCGAGTTCCACTTT.

The chain recombines TRBV25-1 with TRBJ2-1, with D maybe TRBD1 (5 bases). With 6 bases removed from V and 5 bases from J, the gap between germline ends came to 14 bases. The CDR3 has 14 residues. Germline assignment: CDR1 MGHDK and CDR2 SYGVNS. The CDR3: CASRGLGVNNEQFF. Here the CDR3 DNA reads TGTGCCAGCAGGGGGCTTGGGGTCAACAATGAGCAGTTCTTC.

The genes are TRBV28 and TRBJ2-5, with D possibly matching TRBD1 (8 bases). V lost 6 bases to trimming and J lost 3 bases, with 14 bases between them. Germline V gives CDR1 MDHEN, CDR2 SYDVKM. CDR3 length: 14 residues. The CDR3 here is CASRIQGGEETQYF. The CDR3 nucleotides are TGTGCCAGCAGGATACAGGGGGGGGAAGAGACCCAGTACTTC. The full variable domain, rest sourced from reference TRBV28 and TRBJ2-5, is DVKVTQSSRYLVKRTGEKVFLECVQDMDHENMFWYRQDPGLGLRLIYFSYDVKMKEKGDIPEGYSVSREKKERFSLILESASTNQTSMYLCASRIQGGEETQYFGPGTRLLVL.

The V and J genes are TRBV5-1 and TRBJ1-2; D possibly corresponds to TRBD1 (5 bases). CDR1 SGHRS and CDR2 YFSETQ come from the germline V gene. The CDR3 contains 17 residues. V was shortened by 4 bases and J by 0 bases, with 19 bases between the two germline ends. CDR3 sequence: CASSITGGPSSNYGYTF. The CDR3 region has the DNA TGCGCCAGCAGCATCACAGGAGGCCCGTCGTCTAACTATGGCTACACCTTC. The variable domain in full, with the rest retrieved from reference TRBV5-1 and TRBJ1-2, is KAGVTQTPRYLIKTRGQQVTLSCSPISGHRSVSWYQQTPGQGLQFLFEYFSETQRNKGNFPGRFSGRQFSNSRSEMNVSTLELGDSALYLCASSITGGPSSNYGYTFGSGTRLTVV.

The genes are TRBV14 and TRBJ2-7; perhaps TRBD2 as D (5 bases). Trimming left V 5 bases short and J 0 bases short, with 11 bases between. The CDR3 consists of 14 residues. CDR1 and CDR2 (germline): SGHDN, FVKESK. Here the CDR3 reads CASSSLAGSYEQYF. The CDR3 nucleotides read TGTGCCAGCAGCTCCCTCGCGGGCTCCTACGAGCAGTACTTC.

The chain couples TRBV6-1 to TRBJ2-7; tentative D call: TRBD1 (7 bases). The CDR3 loop spans 14 amino acids. The germline gives CDR1 MNHNS, CDR2 SASEGT. Deletions cut 5 bases from V and 4 bases from J, with 15 bases between. CDR3 DNA sequence: TGTGCCAGCAGTCTCCCGACAGGGACTTACGAGCAGTACTTC. Translating it yields CASSLPTGTYEQYF.

This clone was picked up a small number of times. The CDR3 DNA reads as TGTGCCAGCAGCTTAGAGTCATGGGACACATACAATGAGCAGTTCTTC. Translating gives CASSLESWDTYNEQFF. The genes are TRBV11-3 and TRBJ2-1, with D possibly matching TRBD1 (6 bases). Looked up from germline, CDR1 is SGHNT and CDR2 is YENEEA. This CDR3 spans 16 amino acids. The ends were cut back, 0 bases at V and 4 bases at J, with 13 bases in the middle.

This chain joins TRBV7-6 and TRBJ1-2; 7 positions agree with TRBD1. Germline V lookup: CDR1 SGHVS, CDR2 FNYEAQ. Trimming at V came to 5 bases and at J to 6 bases, leaving 18 bases not matched to a gene. The CDR3 is 17 amino acids. The CDR3 protein is CASSPEIETGPTHGYTF. CDR3 bases: TGTGCCAGCAGCCCGGAGATAGAGACAGGGCCCACACATGGCTACACCTTC. Variable domain in full (rest from reference TRBV7-6 and TRBJ1-2): GAGVSQSPRYKVTKRGQDVALRCDPISGHVSLYWYRQALGQGPEFLTYFNYEAQQDKSGLPNDRFSAERPEGSISTLTIQRTEQRDSAMYRCASSPEIETGPTHGYTFGSGTRLTVV.

This chain links TRBV28 with TRBJ2-7, with D possibly TRBD2 on 5 matching bases. The CDR3 totals 15 residues. V was shortened by 6 bases and J by 3 bases, with 18 bases between the two germline ends. Looked up from germline, CDR1 is MDHEN and CDR2 is SYDVKM. CDR3 loop: CASSPTGVWVYEQYF. The CDR3 DNA is TGTGCCAGCAGCCCAACCGGGGTGTGGGTCTACGAGCAGTACTTC.

This chain joins TRBV5-1 and TRBJ2-7, with 12 bases matching TRBD2. The trim removed 4 bases at V and 4 bases at J, leaving 9 bases unmatched. The CDR3 covers 16 residues. Germline V CDR1 and CDR2: SGHRS, YFSETQ. CDR3 residues: CASSPLTSGRWYEQYF. DNA for the CDR3: TGCGCCAGCAGCCCCTTAACTAGCGGGAGGTGGTACGAGCAGTACTTC.

The chain employs TRBV13 and TRBJ2-3; D may be TRBD2 (5 bases). V dropped 2 bases and J dropped 1 base, with 13 bases sitting between them. The germline gives CDR1 PRHDT, CDR2 FYEKMQ (reference sequence). The CDR3 is 16 residues long. For the CDR3, the DNA is TGTGCCAGCAGCTTAAGCCGGGGTCTACGCACAGATACGCAGTATTTT. Residues: CASSLSRGLRTDTQYF.

The sample holds a few counts of this clone. This chain uses TRBV4-2 with TRBJ2-1; no definite D call. The CDR3 totals 15 residues. The germline V and J ends were trimmed by 3 bases and 6 bases, with 15 bases remaining between them. Germline CDR1 LGHNA, CDR2 YNFKEQ. CDR3 sequence (DNA): TGTGCCAGCAGCCACGAACAAGGTCTGGTCAATGAGCAGTTCTTC. This encodes CASSHEQGLVNEQFF.

Relative to its sample, this clone is medium-sized. The rearrangement uses TRBV5-1 and TRBJ2-1; TRBD2 agrees at 8 bases. V was clipped by 5 bases and J by 7 bases; unmatched bases: 5. This CDR3 region has 13 residues. Germline V gene sequence: CDR1 SGHRS, CDR2 YFSETQ. The CDR3 region is CASSTSGRNEQFF. The CDR3 coding sequence is TGCGCCAGCAGTACTAGCGGACGGAATGAGCAGTTCTTC. Complete variable domain (other parts from reference TRBV5-1 and TRBJ2-1): KAGVTQTPRYLIKTRGQQVTLSCSPISGHRSVSWYQQTPGQGLQFLFEYFSETQRNKGNFPGRFSGRQFSNSRSEMNVSTLELGDSALYLCASSTSGRNEQFFGPGTRLTVL.

The V and J genes are TRBV20-1 and TRBJ1-1, with 9 bases that match TRBD1. Per germline, CDR1 DFQATT and CDR2 SNEGSKA (reference sequence). The CDR3 sequence is 15 residues long. Trimming removed 6 bases from V and 4 bases from J; junction bases left unmatched: 12. The CDR3, as DNA: TGCAGTGCCAGTAGGGGGGGACAGGGACTCACTGAAGCTTTCTTT. It translates to CSASRGGQGLTEAFF.

The chain recombines TRBV19 with TRBJ1-2; D unclear. Between the trimmed V and J ends, which lost 0 bases and 8 bases, there was a span of 7 bases. Germline CDR1 LNHDA, CDR2 SQIVND (reference sequence). The CDR3 is 12 amino acids. This CDR3 is CASSIEGWGYTF. The CDR3 DNA is TGTGCCAGTAGTATAGAGGGTTGGGGCTACACCTTC. Using reference TRBV19 and TRBJ1-2 for the parts outside the CDR3, the full variable domain is DGGITQSPKYLFRKEGQNVTLSCEQNLNHDAMYWYRQDPGQGLRLIYYSQIVNDFQKGDIAEGYSVSREKKESFPLTVTSAQKNPTAFYLCASSIEGWGYTFGSGTRLTVV.

This clone was seen only once. The chain has TRBV4-3 and TRBJ2-2, with D tentatively TRBD1 (5 bases). Trimming took off 0 bases at V and 6 bases at J, with 8 bases between the two ends. This CDR3 has 14 amino acids. CDR1 is LGHNA and CDR2 is YSLEER in the germline V gene. The chain's CDR3 is CASSQDRVPGELFF. For the CDR3, the DNA is TGCGCCAGCAGCCAAGACAGGGTTCCCGGGGAGCTGTTTTTT.

The chain combines TRBV9 with TRBJ1-6, with a weak D call TRBD1 (5 bases). This CDR3 region has 14 residues. The germline V and J ends were trimmed by 6 bases and 7 bases, with 14 bases remaining between them. CDR1 is SGDLS and CDR2 is YYNGEE in the germline V gene. CDR3 sequence reads: CASTSDTRNSPLHF. CDR3 sequence (DNA): TGTGCCAGCACCTCGGACACAAGGAATTCACCCCTCCACTTT. Full variable domain (rest looked up from reference TRBV9 and TRBJ1-6): DSGVTQTPKHLITATGQRVTLRCSPRSGDLSVYWYQQSLDQGLQFLIQYYNGEERAKGNILERFSAQQFPDLHSELNLSSLELGDSALYFCASTSDTRNSPLHFGNGTRLTVT.

The V gene is TRBV27, the J gene TRBJ1-1; D may be TRBD1 (5 bases). With 6 bases removed from V and 3 bases from J, the gap between germline ends came to 20 bases. The CDR3 is 16 residues long. Looked up from germline, CDR1 is MNHEY and CDR2 is SMNVEV (reference sequence). The CDR3 protein is CASSPSRRVSDTEAFF. The CDR3 DNA is TGTGCCAGCAGCCCTAGCCGCAGGGTAAGTGACACTGAAGCTTTCTTT.

The chain carries TRBV7-3 and TRBJ1-5; D is uncertain. V lost 2 bases and J 0 bases, leaving 14 bases between the germline ends. The CDR3 extends over 17 amino acids. The V gene's germline CDR1 is SGHTA and CDR2 FQGTGA. The CDR3 protein is CASSLDPYSRSNQPQHF. The CDR3 DNA reads as TGTGCCAGCAGCTTAGACCCCTATTCGCGTAGCAATCAGCCCCAGCATTTT.